The sequence of this T cell receptor beta chain was determined in a study of cytomegalovirus exposure and HLA in healthy donors. Study context: From HLA-typed donors, an early data release held 70 million to 95 million unique TCRs.

A note on this clone: What it binds is not known.

Broader study findings: Reportedly, fewer N-insertions than the approximately 690-donor mean appeared in an Asian-associated ancestry cluster in a later analysis. Published work reported that the classifier diagnosed cytomegalovirus status with high specificity and sensitivity.

13 Jbeta primers and 60 Vbeta primers were used for the PCR. TCRdb's copy holds only in-frame clones and misses some; the assay was immunoSEQ multiplex PCR. This sample has some 180,000 clones, with more than 65% found just once. Germline V gene lookup returns CDR1 SGHTA and CDR2 FQGTGA. With V trimmed by 4 bases and J by 4 bases, 8 bases remained unmatched. There are 17 residues in the CDR3. The sequencing input was PBMCs. The chain links TRBV7-3 to TRBJ2-1; 12 bases map to TRBD2. This TCR was sampled from a female donor in good health and CMV-seronegative. The chain's CDR3 is CASSSRLAGEVYNEQFF. For the CDR3, the DNA is TGTGCCAGCAGCTCCCGACTAGCGGGAGAGGTTTACAATGAGCAGTTCTTC.